Each of the 28 T cell receptor beta chains below was sequenced from the same sample in a study of blood T cells in healthy people across ages. It was with a sample-barcoded 5' primer and a J-beta primer mix that a second PCR of about 6 to 12 cycles was run. TCRdb re-called the 5' RACE reads through MiXCR, storing one row per CDR3 protein. The table has around 800,000 distinct CDR3 sequences, approximately 53% seen once. Sequencing was performed on blood. These TCRs come from an older man in good health.

A single count supports this clonotype. J is TRBJ2-1 and V is TRBV19; 8 nucleotides match TRBD1. Trimming removed 3 bases from V and 3 bases from J; junction bases left unmatched: 1. Germline V gene lookup returns CDR1 LNHDA and CDR2 SQIVND (reference sequence). The CDR3 runs 14 residues. This CDR3 is CASSMTGVYNEQFF. CDR3 nucleotides: TGTGCCAGTAGTATGACAGGGGTCTACAATGAGCAGTTCTTC.

DNA of the CDR3: TGCAGCATCCAGGTCTCTGGAAACACCATATATTTT. It yields the protein CSIQVSGNTIYF. The rearrangement uses TRBV29-1 and TRBJ1-3, with D unclear. CDR3 length: 12 amino acids. Per the germline V gene, CDR1 is SQVTM and CDR2 is ANQGSEA. The V end lost 8 bases, the J end lost 0 bases, and 8 bases lay between the germline ends. Complete variable domain (other parts from reference TRBV29-1 and TRBJ1-3): SAVISQKPSRDICQRGTSLTIQCQVDSQVTMMFWYRQQPGQSLTLIATANQGSEATYESGFVIDKFPISRPNLTFSTLTVSNMSPEDSSIYLCSIQVSGNTIYFGEGSWLTVV.

This clonotype was recorded a few times. The chain couples TRBV9 to TRBJ2-1; maybe TRBD2 (6 bases). V lost 6 bases, J lost 8 bases, and 12 bases lay in between. The CDR3 runs 12 residues. Germline V gene data show CDR1 as SGDLS and CDR2 as YYNGEE. CDR3: CASTGVVDEQFF. In DNA, the CDR3 is TGTGCCAGCACGGGGGTAGTCGATGAGCAGTTCTTC.

The chain links TRBV21-1 to TRBJ2-7; the table assigns TRBD2, which was not confirmed against the DNA. TRBV21-1 is flagged as a pseudogene. The CDR3 loop spans 17 amino acids. The CDR3 loop is CARPRGLARFGSYEQYF. The CDR3 nucleotides are TGTGCCAGACCGAGGGGACTTGCTAGGTTCGGCTCCTACGAGCAGTACTTC.

This clonotype was detected once. This sequence joins TRBV12-3 or TRBV12-4 and TRBJ2-3; D is possibly TRBD2 (7 bases). The CDR3 loop spans 14 amino acids. V shed 1 base and J shed 14 bases, with 19 bases lying between them. This chain's CDR3 is CASSLGGGGRYAYF. CDR3 DNA: TGTGCCAGCAGTTTAGGGGGGGGCGGCAGATACGCGTATTTT.

DNA of the CDR3: TGTGCCAGCAGTCCTCGTTACGAGCAGTACTTC. This translates into CASSPRYEQYF. V usage is TRBV28 and J usage is TRBJ2-4; no clear D. The DNA end is a closer match to TRBJ2-7, so the J assignment may be wrong. The CDR3 is 11 amino acids. Per germline, CDR1 MDHEN and CDR2 SYDVKM.

V is TRBV11-2 and J is TRBJ1-1, with unresolved D. The germline V and J ends were trimmed by 5 bases and 1 base, with 11 bases remaining between them. The CDR3 is made up of 14 amino acids. Germline V gene data show CDR1 as SGHAT and CDR2 as FQNNGV. CDR3: CASSGRRGNTEAFF. The CDR3 nucleotides read TGTGCCAGCAGCGGTAGACGGGGGAACACTGAAGCTTTCTTT. The whole variable domain, filled in from reference TRBV11-2 and TRBJ1-1, reads EAGVAQSPRYKIIEKRQSVAFWCNPISGHATLYWYQQILGQGPKLLIQFQNNGVVDDSQLPKDRFSAERLKGVDSTLKIQPAKLEDSAVYLCASSGRRGNTEAFFGQGTRLTVV.

CDR3 nucleotides: TGCGCCAGCAGCTCTGGGGCCCAGGGAGGTGGCTACACCTTC. The encoded protein is CASSSGAQGGGYTF. The rearrangement joins TRBV5-1 to TRBJ1-2, with D possibly being TRBD1 (5 bases). Germline values: CDR1 SGHRS, CDR2 YFSETQ. The CDR3 has 14 residues. Trimming shortened V by 3 bases and J by 7 bases, and 16 bases separated the two germline ends.

The chain couples TRBV27 to TRBJ1-1; 7 positions match TRBD1. With V trimmed by 2 bases and J by 4 bases, 7 bases remained unmatched. Germline CDR1 and CDR2: MNHEY and SMNVEV (reference sequence). The CDR3 sequence is 15 residues long. The CDR3 DNA follows: TGTGCCAGCAGTTTACGCCCGGGACAGTTCACTGAAGCTTTCTTT. Its protein product is CASSLRPGQFTEAFF.

This clonotype has more than one count but fewer than ten. This chain connects TRBV9 to TRBJ2-5, with TRBD2 matching 9 bases. The CDR3 loop spans 16 amino acids. Germline loops: CDR1 SGDLS, CDR2 YYNGEE. With 0 bases clipped from V and 2 bases from J, the junction kept 5 bases outside the gene matches. In nucleotides, the CDR3 is TGTGCCAGCAGCGTAGAACTAGCGGGTTCTCAAGAGACCCAGTACTTC. Translating gives CASSVELAGSQETQYF.

This clonotype was detected a few times. The chain uses TRBV29-1 and TRBJ1-1; a possible D gene is TRBD1 (5 bases). The length of the CDR3 is 13 residues. V was clipped by 5 bases and J by 1 base, with 11 bases between them. CDR1 and CDR2 (germline): SQVTM, ANQGSEA. CDR3 in amino acids: CSVIGAGNTEAFF. CDR3 coding DNA: TGCAGCGTTATAGGGGCAGGGAACACTGAAGCTTTCTTT.

The chain is built from TRBV13 and TRBJ2-6; the D is unclear. This CDR3 spans 14 amino acids. Germline loops: CDR1 PRHDT, CDR2 FYEKMQ (reference sequence). V gave up 4 bases and J gave up 1 base, with 5 bases separating them. CDR3 region: CASSSLSGANVLTF. In DNA form, the CDR3 reads TGTGCCAGCAGCTCCCTTTCTGGGGCCAACGTCCTGACTTTC.

The J gene is TRBJ1-5, the V gene TRBV5-1, with TRBD1 as a possible D gene (6 bases). CDR1 is SGHRS, CDR2 YFSETQ, per germline. CDR3 size: 15 residues. V was cut by 0 bases and J by 7 bases, with 14 bases left in between. The CDR3 is CASSLGQGSGQPQHF. CDR3 DNA: TGCGCCAGCAGCTTGGGCCAGGGGTCCGGACAGCCCCAGCATTTT.

This clonotype has a handful of counts. The V gene is TRBV7-9, the J gene TRBJ2-1, with D maybe TRBD2 (5 bases). CDR1 SEHNR and CDR2 FQNEAQ come from the germline V gene (reference sequence). V was clipped by 2 bases and J by 7 bases, with 15 bases between them. The CDR3 sequence is 15 residues long. CDR3 in amino acids: CASSLKKGVGNEQFF. The CDR3 nucleotides read TGTGCCAGCAGCTTAAAAAAGGGAGTCGGAAATGAGCAGTTCTTC.

The chain has TRBV10-2 and TRBJ1-5; 7 bases are shared with TRBD1. V was pared by 3 bases and J by 4 bases, with 9 bases of the junction left unmatched. Looked up from germline, CDR1 is WSHSY and CDR2 is SAAADI. CDR3 length: 16 amino acids. Here the CDR3 reads CASSEWTGGGNQPQHF. Written as DNA, the CDR3 is TGCGCCAGCAGTGAATGGACAGGTGGAGGGAATCAGCCCCAGCATTTT.

The chain combines TRBV2 with TRBJ2-5; 11 positions agree with TRBD2. Per germline, CDR1 SNHLY and CDR2 FYNNEI. The CDR3 sequence is 15 residues long. The J segment lost 11 bases and the V segment lost 4 bases, leaving 12 bases of the junction unmatched. The CDR3 sequence is CASSARLAGLLEQYF. In DNA, the CDR3 is TGTGCCAGCAGTGCCCGACTAGCGGGGCTACTAGAGCAGTACTTC.

This chain joins TRBV12-3 or TRBV12-4 and TRBJ2-7; perhaps TRBD2 as D (5 bases). V lost 2 bases to trimming and J lost 6 bases, with 17 bases between them. The CDR3 extends over 15 amino acids. This CDR3 is CASSLRRGNNCEQYF. The CDR3 DNA sequence: TGTGCCAGCAGTTTACGTAGAGGGAACAACTGCGAGCAGTACTTC.

The V and J genes are TRBV4-1 and TRBJ2-5, with unresolved D. Germline CDR1 and CDR2: MGHRA and YSYEKL. Trimming cost V 2 bases and J 3 bases, with 7 bases left between them. The CDR3 has 13 residues. CDR3 in DNA: TGCGCCAGCAGCCAAAGGGCGGAAGAGACCCAGTACTTC. Translating it yields CASSQRAEETQYF.

V usage is TRBV10-3 and J usage is TRBJ2-6, with D perhaps being TRBD1 or TRBD2 (5 bases each). Trimming took off 7 bases at V and 2 bases at J, with 15 bases between the two ends. This CDR3 spans 16 amino acids. In germline, CDR1 is ENHRY, CDR2 SYGVKD. The CDR3 DNA is TGTGCCATCACCGAGGGGAAGGGGCCTGGGGCCAACGTCCTGACTTTC. This sequence encodes CAITEGKGPGANVLTF.

The rearrangement joins TRBV15 to TRBJ2-3; D might be TRBD1 or TRBD2, each matching 7 bases. The CDR3 has 15 amino acids. Trimming stripped 2 bases from V and 14 bases from J, with 23 bases between. Germline-derived CDR1 and CDR2 are LNHNV and YYDKDF (reference sequence). This chain's CDR3 is CATSRTGTAGRYAYF. As DNA, the CDR3 is TGTGCCACCAGCAGAACCGGGACAGCGGGGAGATACGCGTATTTT.

The chain uses TRBV20-1 and TRBJ2-3; 9 bases are a match to TRBD2. CDR3 length: 16 residues. J was trimmed by 5 bases and V by 5 bases; bases with no gene match: 14. In germline, CDR1 is DFQATT, CDR2 SNEGSKA (reference sequence). The CDR3 loop reads CSAARSIAGAVDTQYF. The CDR3, as DNA: TGCAGTGCTGCCAGATCCATAGCGGGAGCGGTAGATACGCAGTATTTT.

Details on this clonotype: This could be a read error, since a much larger clone is one nucleotide away. This chain joins TRBV18 and TRBJ2-5; D is unclear. V lost 8 bases and J lost 2, with 9 bases in between. This CDR3 is 12 amino acids long. Germline V lookup: CDR1 KGHSH, CDR2 LQKENI. Written as DNA, the CDR3 is TGTGCCAGCGCAGATGTGCAAGAGACCCAGTACTTC. Translation: CASADVQETQYF. The full variable domain, in which reference TRBV18 and TRBJ2-5 provide the parts outside the CDR3, is NAGVMQNPRHLVRRRGQEARLRCSPMKGHSHVYWYRQLPEEGLKFMVYLQKENIIDESGMPKERFSAEFPKEGPSILRIQQVVRGDSAAYFCASADVQETQYFGPGTRLLVL.

This clonotype has ten or more counts. This chain joins TRBV20-1 and TRBJ1-5; tentative D call: TRBD1 (6 bases). V was cut by 5 bases and J by 2 bases, with 10 bases left in between. This CDR3 comprises 13 residues. Looked up from germline, CDR1 is DFQATT and CDR2 is SNEGSKA (reference sequence). The CDR3: CSARTVGNQPQHF. DNA of the CDR3: TGCAGTGCTCGGACAGTGGGCAATCAGCCCCAGCATTTT.

V and J are TRBV12-3 or TRBV12-4 and TRBJ2-6; perhaps D is TRBD1 or TRBD2 (5 bases each). Trimming took off 6 bases at V and 0 bases at J, with 15 bases between the two ends. The length of the CDR3 is 17 residues. The CDR3 DNA follows: TGTGCCAGCAGCCGCCGAAAGGGGACCTCTGGGGCCAACGTCCTGACTTTC. It encodes CASSRRKGTSGANVLTF.

The chain uses TRBV5-1 and TRBJ1-2; perhaps TRBD1 as D (5 bases). The germline gives CDR1 SGHRS, CDR2 YFSETQ. The germline V and J ends were trimmed by 1 base and 2 bases, with 18 bases remaining between them. This CDR3 has 17 residues. CDR3 in DNA: TGCGCCAGCAGCTTGATATGGGACGGTACTGGCAACTATGGCTACACCTTC. This translates into CASSLIWDGTGNYGYTF.

There are a few counts of this clonotype. The chain combines TRBV25-1 with TRBJ1-1; a weak D match, TRBD1 (5 bases). Germline V gene lookup returns CDR1 MGHDK and CDR2 SYGVNS. This CDR3 spans 12 amino acids. In nucleotides, the CDR3 is TGTGCTAGTGGCAGGGCGAACACTGAAGCTTTCTTT. Translating it yields CASGRANTEAFF.

The chain carries TRBV20-1 and TRBJ2-6; 8 nucleotides agree with TRBD2. V lost 0 bases and J lost 0; bases outside the gene matches: 7. The CDR3 length is 18 residues. Germline assignment: CDR1 DFQATT and CDR2 SNEGSKA (reference sequence). CDR3 in DNA: TGCAGTGCTAGAGATCGTACTAGCGGAGCCTCTGGGGCCAACGTCCTGACTTTC. It yields the protein CSARDRTSGASGANVLTF.

The chain joins TRBV6-5 to TRBJ1-1; 9 bases map to TRBD1. CDR3 length: 14 residues. Germline loops: CDR1 MNHEY, CDR2 SVGAGI. J gave up 4 bases and V 4 bases, and 4 bases lay outside the gene matches. CDR3 DNA: TGTGCCAGCAGTTCCCCGGGACAGGGCACTGAAGCTTTCTTT. The encoded protein is CASSSPGQGTEAFF.